The source of this T cell receptor beta chain is a study of T and B cells in COVID-19 patients. TRB rearrangements were amplified by multiplex PCR with BIOMED2 TRB-A/B primers. TCRdb reanalysed the multiplex PCR reads using MiXCR and keeps one entry per CDR3 protein. This table has 4,000 to 5,000 distinct CDR3 sequences, about 26% appearing once. Each TRB amplification used roughly 230-550 ng of genomic DNA from blood. This clonotype rates as medium-sized. CDR1 and CDR2 from the germline V gene are MNHEY and SVGAGI. The CDR3 runs 16 residues. Between the trimmed V and J ends, which lost 5 bases and 0 bases, there was a span of 16 bases.

The sequence was collected from a human donor with active COVID-19. J is TRBJ1-2 and V is TRBV6-5; weak D call: TRBD1 (5 bases). Sequenced material: blood. CDR3 nucleotides: TGTGCCAGCAGTAGGACGGGGGGAACAGCTAACTATGGCTACACCTTC. Translated: CASSRTGGTANYGYTF.